The 30 T cell receptor beta chains below were found in one sample sequenced in a study of blood T cell repertoires in COVID-19. Sequenced by immunoSEQ multiplex PCR; TCRdb stores in-frame clones only, minus some. The data contain about 170,000 clones, approximately 87% of them singletons. Sequenced material: PBMCs or T cells enriched from blood (not recorded which). The source is a woman between 50 and 59 years old who had recovered from COVID-19.

V usage is TRBV13 and J usage is TRBJ1-5; no clear D. Trimming cost V 5 bases and J 0 bases, with 8 bases left between them. CDR1 is PRHDT, CDR2 FYEKMQ, per germline (reference sequence). The CDR3 length is 14 residues. CDR3 region: CASSPPNSNQPQHF. For the CDR3, the DNA is TGTGCCAGCAGCCCCCCTAATAGCAATCAGCCCCAGCATTTT. The full variable domain, rest sourced from reference TRBV13 and TRBJ1-5, is AAGVIQSPRHLIKEKRETATLKCYPIPRHDTVYWYQQGPGQDPQFLISFYEKMQSDKGSIPDRFSAQQFSDYHSELNMSSLELGDSALYFCASSPPNSNQPQHFGDGTRLSIL.

The genes are TRBV24-1 and TRBJ2-1; D perhaps matches TRBD1 (6 bases). The CDR3 length is 15 residues. CDR1 KGHDR and CDR2 SFDVKD come from the germline V gene. With 9 bases removed from V and 6 bases from J, the gap between germline ends came to 20 bases. The CDR3 DNA reads as TGTGCCACCCGGTCCCCGCAGGGGCAGGGCAATGAGCAGTTCTTC. Translating gives CATRSPQGQGNEQFF.

In this sample, this clone turned up once. V gene TRBV13 combines with J gene TRBJ1-4, with 10 positions matching TRBD1. This CDR3 contains 18 residues. After removal of 4 bases from V and 5 bases from J, the junction contained 13 bases not matched to a gene. Germline values: CDR1 PRHDT, CDR2 FYEKMQ (reference sequence). For the CDR3, the DNA is TGTGCCAGCAGCTCCCAGACAGGGGGCCCGGGTCGGAATGAAAAACTGTTTTTT. This encodes CASSSQTGGPGRNEKLFF.

This clone occurred once. The CDR3, as DNA: TGTGCCAGCAGCCGGACTAGCGGGAACTACGAGCAGTACGTC. It translates to CASSRTSGNYEQYV. V and J are TRBV7-8 and TRBJ2-7; 12 bases align to TRBD2. The CDR3 is made up of 14 amino acids. CDR1 SGHVS and CDR2 FQNEAQ come from the germline V gene. V gave up 5 bases and J gave up 3 bases; unmatched junction bases: 2.

A few counts support this clone. The chain carries TRBV5-4 and TRBJ2-5; perhaps TRBD2 as D (6 bases). Per the germline V gene, CDR1 is SGHNT and CDR2 is YYREEE (reference sequence). CDR3 length: 15 amino acids. The V end was cut by 2 bases, the J end by 4 bases, with 15 bases between. The CDR3 here is CASSLGGTSGETQYF. For the CDR3, the DNA is TGTGCCAGCAGCTTAGGAGGGACGTCGGGAGAGACCCAGTACTTC.

The chain has TRBV27 and TRBJ2-7; 14 positions match TRBD2. The germline V gene has CDR1 MNHEY and CDR2 SMNVEV (reference sequence). The CDR3 sequence is 15 residues long. The ends lost 4 bases at V and 5 bases at J; junction bases unmatched: 4. As DNA, the CDR3 is TGTGCCAGCAGTTCGGGACTAGCGGGAGCCCACGAGCAGTACGTC. Its protein product is CASSSGLAGAHEQYV.

This clone was recorded only once. The V and J genes are TRBV2 and TRBJ2-1; 15 positions match TRBD2. V was pared by 3 bases and J by 5 bases, with 5 bases of the junction left unmatched. From germline, CDR1 is SNHLY and CDR2 FYNNEI. CDR3 length equals 17 residues. The CDR3 nucleotides read TGTGCCAGCAGTGATCTGGGGACTAGCGGGGGGAACAATGAGCAGTTCTTC. Translated, it gives CASSDLGTSGGNNEQFF.

This chain's CDR3 is CAWSSGFRTEAFF. CDR3 DNA: TGTGCCTGGAGCTCAGGGTTCCGCACTGAAGCTTTCTTT. The chain carries TRBV30 and TRBJ1-1; D possibly corresponds to TRBD1 (5 bases). V lost 3 bases and J 4 bases, leaving 12 bases between the germline ends. The germline V gene encodes CDR1 GTSNPN and CDR2 SVGIG (reference sequence). The CDR3 length is 13 residues.

The chain carries TRBV28 and TRBJ1-3, with 8 nucleotides matching TRBD1. V gave up 2 bases and J gave up 2 bases; unmatched junction bases: 2. Germline V gene lookup returns CDR1 MDHEN and CDR2 SYDVKM. This CDR3 spans 15 amino acids. The CDR3 here is CASSLQQGAGNTIYF. CDR3 coding DNA: TGTGCCAGCAGTTTACAACAGGGGGCTGGAAACACCATATATTTT.

V and J are TRBV6-5 and TRBJ2-1; 10 positions agree with TRBD1. With V trimmed by 4 bases and J by 6 bases, 6 bases remained unmatched. CDR1 is MNHEY and CDR2 is SVGAGI in the germline V gene. CDR3 length: 15 amino acids. CDR3 residues: CASSSRTGGGNEQFF. The CDR3 DNA follows: TGTGCCAGCAGTTCTAGGACAGGGGGGGGCAATGAGCAGTTCTTC.

V is TRBV28 and J is TRBJ1-4, with 8 bases lining up with TRBD1. This CDR3 comprises 14 residues. Germline V gene data show CDR1 as MDHEN and CDR2 as SYDVKM. J gave up 9 bases and V 7 bases, and 10 bases lay outside the gene matches. DNA of the CDR3: TGTGCCAGCAACTTGGACAGGGCGGGTAAAAAACTGTTTTTT. The encoded protein is CASNLDRAGKKLFF.

This clone has just one count. V and J are TRBV9 and TRBJ2-3, with D tentatively TRBD1 (6 bases). Germline V gene data show CDR1 as SGDLS and CDR2 as YYNGEE. The V and J ends lost 3 bases and 0 bases respectively, with 8 bases between them. The CDR3 totals 14 residues. For the CDR3, the DNA is TGTGCCAGCAGCGGTAGGGGGAGCACAGATACGCAGTATTTT. This translates into CASSGRGSTDTQYF. Using reference TRBV9 and TRBJ2-3 for the parts outside the CDR3, the full variable domain is DSGVTQTPKHLITATGQRVTLRCSPRSGDLSVYWYQQSLDQGLQFLIQYYNGEERAKGNILERFSAQQFPDLHSELNLSSLELGDSALYFCASSGRGSTDTQYFGPGTRLTVL.

This chain links TRBV28 with TRBJ1-3; D may be TRBD1 (5 bases). With 6 bases removed from V and 0 bases from J, the gap between germline ends came to 9 bases. Looked up from germline, CDR1 is MDHEN and CDR2 is SYDVKM. This CDR3 contains 14 residues. This CDR3 is CASSGGGSGNTIYF. The DNA of the CDR3 is TGTGCCAGCAGCGGGGGTGGCTCTGGAAACACCATATATTTT. Full variable domain (missing parts from reference TRBV28 and TRBJ1-3): DVKVTQSSRYLVKRTGEKVFLECVQDMDHENMFWYRQDPGLGLRLIYFSYDVKMKEKGDIPEGYSVSREKKERFSLILESASTNQTSMYLCASSGGGSGNTIYFGEGSWLTVV.

The chain combines TRBV5-4 with TRBJ1-1, with 10 positions matching TRBD1. This CDR3 has 13 amino acids. Trimming took 3 bases from V and 11 from J; bases not matched to a gene: 7. Germline V lookup: CDR1 SGHNT, CDR2 YYREEE (reference sequence). The CDR3 region is CASSSTGGAMAFF. For the CDR3, the DNA is TGTGCCAGCAGCTCGACAGGGGGCGCGATGGCTTTCTTT.

V usage is TRBV28 and J usage is TRBJ1-1; perhaps TRBD1 as D (6 bases). This CDR3 comprises 15 residues. Deletions cut 6 bases from V and 3 bases from J, with 17 bases between. Germline CDR1 reads MDHEN; CDR2 reads SYDVKM. CDR3 in DNA: TGTGCCAGCAGGGTTGGGGGCAGGTGGGACACTGAAGCTTTCTTT. Protein: CASRVGGRWDTEAFF. The entire variable domain, with the rest obtained from reference TRBV28 and TRBJ1-1, is as follows: DVKVTQSSRYLVKRTGEKVFLECVQDMDHENMFWYRQDPGLGLRLIYFSYDVKMKEKGDIPEGYSVSREKKERFSLILESASTNQTSMYLCASRVGGRWDTEAFFGQGTRLTVV.

This chain uses TRBV5-1 with TRBJ1-6; 9 bases are a match to TRBD1. This CDR3 comprises 15 residues. Germline CDR1 reads SGHRS; CDR2 reads YFSETQ. Trimming took 4 bases from V and 7 from J; bases not matched to a gene: 6. The DNA for the CDR3 is TGCGCCAGCAGCATAACCGGGACAGGGAATTCACCCCTCCACTTT. Residues: CASSITGTGNSPLHF.

The V and J genes are TRBV6-2 or TRBV6-3 and TRBJ2-3, with D possibly TRBD2 on 6 matching bases. The CDR3 totals 14 residues. V gave up 4 bases and J gave up 4 bases, with 12 bases separating them. The germline gives CDR1 MNHEY, CDR2 SVGEGT. CDR3 region: CASSSPSASDTQYF. CDR3 coding DNA: TGTGCCAGCAGTTCTCCTAGCGCATCAGATACGCAGTATTTT.

In its sample, this clone was seen a few times. The genes are TRBV5-8 and TRBJ1-3; no clear D gene. The CDR3 is 12 residues long. V was pared by 1 base and J by 5 bases, with 4 bases between. Germline-derived CDR1 and CDR2 are SGHTS and YDEGEE. This CDR3 is CASSLWRNTIYF. The CDR3 region has the DNA TGTGCCAGCAGCTTGTGGCGAAACACCATATATTTT.

The rearrangement links TRBV11-2 to TRBJ1-1; 7 positions agree with TRBD1. Trimming at V came to 0 bases and at J to 4 bases, leaving 2 bases not matched to a gene. CDR3 size: 14 residues. The germline V gene has CDR1 SGHAT and CDR2 FQNNGV. The CDR3: CASSLDPGGTEAFF. The CDR3 nucleotides read TGTGCCAGCAGCTTAGATCCAGGGGGCACTGAAGCTTTCTTT.

This clone was counted only a few times. The chain employs TRBV7-2 and TRBJ2-4, with 7 positions matching TRBD2. Germline trimming cut 6 bases from V and 7 bases from J; bases unmatched to any gene: 9. This CDR3 spans 14 amino acids. The germline V gene encodes CDR1 SGHTA and CDR2 FQGNSA. The chain's CDR3 is CASSPQRGGNIQYF. The CDR3 DNA follows: TGTGCCAGCAGTCCACAGCGGGGAGGGAACATTCAGTACTTC.

The chain uses TRBV5-4 and TRBJ1-2; 11 nucleotides match TRBD1. V was pared by 4 bases and J by 7 bases, with 3 bases of the junction left unmatched. Per the germline V gene, CDR1 is SGHNT and CDR2 is YYREEE (reference sequence). The CDR3 runs to 13 residues. CDR3: CASSQGTGGGYTF. The DNA for the CDR3 is TGTGCCAGCAGCCAGGGGACAGGGGGTGGCTACACCTTC.

This chain joins TRBV6-2 or TRBV6-3 and TRBJ2-7; TRBD2 aligns across 7 bases. Germline V gene data show CDR1 as MNHEY and CDR2 as SVGEGT. Trimming at V came to 5 bases and at J to 5 bases, leaving 6 bases not matched to a gene. The CDR3 has 13 residues. The CDR3 here is CASSATSLNEQYV. The CDR3 nucleotides read TGTGCCAGCAGTGCGACTAGCCTGAACGAGCAGTACGTC.

This rearrangement joins TRBV6-5 to TRBJ1-4; TRBD1 matches at 12 bases. The CDR3 sequence is 14 residues long. Looked up from germline, CDR1 is MNHEY and CDR2 is SVGAGI. V lost 6 bases and J lost 8; bases outside the gene matches: 4. The CDR3 nucleotides are TGTGCCAGCAGGGGGACAGGGGGCGCGGAAAAACTGTTTTTT. Encoded protein: CASRGTGGAEKLFF.

The CDR3 DNA follows: TGCAGCGTTGGAGGACTAGCGGGCGCTAACAATGAGCAGTTCTTC. Translation: CSVGGLAGANNEQFF. The rearrangement joins TRBV29-1 to TRBJ2-1, with 11 bases identical to TRBD2. The V gene end was trimmed by 4 bases and the J gene end by 5 bases; junction bases not matched to a gene: 7. The CDR3 is made up of 15 amino acids. The germline V gene has CDR1 SQVTM and CDR2 ANQGSEA.

V usage is TRBV19 and J usage is TRBJ1-2; D ambiguous. The CDR3 is 15 amino acids. Germline V lookup: CDR1 LNHDA, CDR2 SQIVND (reference sequence). V lost 1 base and J lost 0, with 9 bases in between. The CDR3 reads CASSIADSANYGYTF. The CDR3 bases are TGTGCCAGTAGTATAGCGGACTCTGCTAACTATGGCTACACCTTC. Variable domain in full (rest from reference TRBV19 and TRBJ1-2): DGGITQSPKYLFRKEGQNVTLSCEQNLNHDAMYWYRQDPGQGLRLIYYSQIVNDFQKGDIAEGYSVSREKKESFPLTVTSAQKNPTAFYLCASSIADSANYGYTFGSGTRLTVV.

About this clone: The junction departs from the called germline gene at one end, perhaps through a read error. The chain has TRBV5-1 and TRBJ1-3; D might be TRBD1 (6 bases). The CDR3 loop spans 13 amino acids. Germline CDR1 SGHRS, CDR2 YFSETQ. CDR3 nucleotide sequence: TGCGCCAGCAGCTTGGAAGGGGGGGAACTTCTTGCATTT. Residues: CASSLEGGELLAF.

The chain recombines TRBV7-9 with TRBJ2-4; perhaps TRBD1 as D (6 bases). The germline gives CDR1 SEHNR, CDR2 FQNEAQ (reference sequence). Trimming took 5 bases from V and 0 from J, leaving 14 bases between them. This CDR3 is built from 16 residues. The CDR3: CASSGDIQLAKNIQYF. The DNA of the CDR3 is TGTGCCAGCAGCGGGGACATTCAATTAGCCAAAAACATTCAGTACTTC.

This chain links TRBV30 with TRBJ2-3, with 10 bases fitting TRBD2. V trimming: 4 bases; J trimming: 6 bases; junction bases outside the gene matches: 10. CDR1 and CDR2 (germline): GTSNPN, SVGIG (reference sequence). CDR3 length: 15 amino acids. The chain's CDR3 is CAWTVAGGPGDTQYF. The CDR3 DNA follows: TGTGCCTGGACCGTAGCGGGAGGACCCGGCGATACGCAGTATTTT. The variable domain in full, with the rest retrieved from reference TRBV30 and TRBJ2-3, is SQTIHQWPATLVQPVGSPLSLECTVEGTSNPNLYWYRQAAGRGLQLLFYSVGIGQISSEVPQNLSASRPQDRQFILSSKKLLLSDSGFYLCAWTVAGGPGDTQYFGPGTRLTVL.

The rearrangement links TRBV7-2 to TRBJ1-2; no clear D. Per germline, CDR1 SGHTA and CDR2 FQGNSA. V dropped 5 bases and J dropped 8 bases, with 15 bases sitting between them. The CDR3 totals 13 residues. In DNA, the CDR3 is TGTGCCAGCAGCAACAGCGGGGTCGGCGGCTACACCTTC. This gives the protein CASSNSGVGGYTF.

The sample holds one count of this clone. This chain links TRBV3-1 (or the pseudogene TRBV3-2) with TRBJ2-1, with D possibly being TRBD2 (6 bases). This CDR3 spans 15 amino acids. V dropped 4 bases and J dropped 1 base, with 11 bases sitting between them. CDR1 and CDR2 from the germline V gene are LGHDT and YNNKEL (reference sequence). The CDR3 is CASSPLGGSYNEQFF. CDR3 coding DNA: TGTGCCAGCAGCCCGCTGGGGGGTTCCTACAATGAGCAGTTCTTC.